This TCR beta chain was sequenced during a study of Tregs in tolerant kidney transplant recipients. As for the study in general: Sorting of CD4+CD25+CD127- cells followed 3-day belatacept mixed lymphocyte reactions, sometimes with roughly 5-day graft donor restimulation. Study outcomes and limitations: Few patients were studied, so findings need validation in larger groups. Activated donor B cell expansion appeared to reveal the most relevant donor-specific TCRbeta repertoire.

Assay used: immunoSEQ multiplex PCR; TCRdb lists only in-frame clones, some missing. The data contain 35,000 to 50,000 clones, 95% of them singletons. Germline-derived CDR1 and CDR2 are MNHEY and SVGAGI. With 2 bases removed from V and 0 bases from J, the gap between germline ends came to 11 bases. This CDR3 has 16 amino acids. Regarding this clone: The antigen remains undetermined.

The sample consisted of Tregs from blood cultured with allogeneic cells. V and J are TRBV6-5 and TRBJ1-3, with TRBD1 as a possible D gene (5 bases). This sequence was found in a human donor in good health. The CDR3 bases are TGTGCCAGCAGTTACGGGGGACGGAGCTCTGGAAACACCATATATTTT. The encoded protein is CASSYGGRSSGNTIYF.